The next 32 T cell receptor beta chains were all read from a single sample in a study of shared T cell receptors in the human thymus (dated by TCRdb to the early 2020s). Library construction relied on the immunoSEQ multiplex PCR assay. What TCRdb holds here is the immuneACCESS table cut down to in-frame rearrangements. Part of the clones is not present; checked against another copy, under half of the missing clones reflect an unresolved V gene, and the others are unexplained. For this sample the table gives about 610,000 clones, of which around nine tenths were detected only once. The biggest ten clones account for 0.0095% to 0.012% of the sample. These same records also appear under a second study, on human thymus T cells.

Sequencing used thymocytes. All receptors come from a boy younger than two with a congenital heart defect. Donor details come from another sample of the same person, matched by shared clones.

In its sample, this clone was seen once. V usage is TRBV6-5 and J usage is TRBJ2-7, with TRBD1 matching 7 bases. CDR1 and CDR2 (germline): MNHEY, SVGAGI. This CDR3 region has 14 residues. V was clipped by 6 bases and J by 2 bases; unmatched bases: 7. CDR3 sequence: CASSSGQVAYEQYF. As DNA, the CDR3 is TGTGCCAGCAGCTCCGGACAGGTCGCCTACGAGCAGTACTTC.

CDR3 sequence reads: CASSLGGGLAGGDEQFF. The CDR3 coding sequence is TGTGCCAGCAGCTTAGGTGGGGGACTAGCGGGAGGGGATGAGCAGTTCTTC. The chain uses TRBV7-9 and TRBJ2-1; 16 bases agree with TRBD2. The V gene end was trimmed by 1 base and the J gene end by 8 bases; junction bases not matched to a gene: 5. The germline V gene has CDR1 SEHNR and CDR2 FQNEAQ (reference sequence). The CDR3 has 17 amino acids.

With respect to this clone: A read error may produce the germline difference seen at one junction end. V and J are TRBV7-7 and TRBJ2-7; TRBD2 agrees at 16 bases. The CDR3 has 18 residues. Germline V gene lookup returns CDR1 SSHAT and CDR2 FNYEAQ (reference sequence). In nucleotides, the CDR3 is TGTGCTAGCAGCTTAGCCGGGGGGACTAGCGGGAGGGTAGACGAGCAGTACTTC. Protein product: CASSLAGGTSGRVDEQYF.

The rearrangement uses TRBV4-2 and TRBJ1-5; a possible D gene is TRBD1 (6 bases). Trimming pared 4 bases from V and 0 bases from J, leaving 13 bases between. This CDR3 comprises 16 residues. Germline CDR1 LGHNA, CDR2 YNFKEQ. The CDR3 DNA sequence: TGTGCCAGCAGCCTTAACAGGGAATATAGCAATCAGCCCCAGCATTTT. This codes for CASSLNREYSNQPQHF.

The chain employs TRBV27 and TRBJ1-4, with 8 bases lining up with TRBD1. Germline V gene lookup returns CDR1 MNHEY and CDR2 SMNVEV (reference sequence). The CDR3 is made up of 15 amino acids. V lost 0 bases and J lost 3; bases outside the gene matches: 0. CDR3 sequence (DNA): TGTGCCAGCAGTTTATCGGGACAGGCTAATGAAAAACTGTTTTTT. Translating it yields CASSLSGQANEKLFF.

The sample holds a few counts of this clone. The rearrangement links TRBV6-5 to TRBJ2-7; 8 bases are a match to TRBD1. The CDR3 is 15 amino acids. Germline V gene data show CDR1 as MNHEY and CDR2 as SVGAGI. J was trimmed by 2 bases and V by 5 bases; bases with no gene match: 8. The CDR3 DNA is TGTGCCAGCAGTACCTTGGACAGGGCCCCCTACGAGCAGTACTTC. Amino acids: CASSTLDRAPYEQYF.

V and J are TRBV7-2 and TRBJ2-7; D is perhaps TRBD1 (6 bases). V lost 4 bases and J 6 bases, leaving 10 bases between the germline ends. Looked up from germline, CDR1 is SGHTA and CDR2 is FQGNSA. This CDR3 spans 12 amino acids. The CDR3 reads CASSSNRAEQYF. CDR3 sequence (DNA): TGTGCCAGCAGCTCAAACAGGGCCGAGCAGTACTTC.

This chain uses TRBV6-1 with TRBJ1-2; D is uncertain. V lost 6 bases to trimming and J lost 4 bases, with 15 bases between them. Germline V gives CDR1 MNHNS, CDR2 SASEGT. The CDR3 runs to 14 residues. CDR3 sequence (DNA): TGTGCCAGCAGCTATACCAGGTTCTTCTATGGCTACACCTTC. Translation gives CASSYTRFFYGYTF.

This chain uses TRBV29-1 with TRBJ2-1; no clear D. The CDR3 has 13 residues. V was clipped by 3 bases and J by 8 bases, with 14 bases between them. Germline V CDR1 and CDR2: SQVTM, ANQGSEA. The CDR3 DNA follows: TGCAGCGTTGATTCTACCACCGTCGATGAGCAGTTCTTC. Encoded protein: CSVDSTTVDEQFF.

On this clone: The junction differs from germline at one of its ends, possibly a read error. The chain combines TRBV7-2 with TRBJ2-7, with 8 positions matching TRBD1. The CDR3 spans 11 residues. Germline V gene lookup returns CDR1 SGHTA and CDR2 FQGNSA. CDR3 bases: TGTGCCAGCAGCCCCGGACAGGGAGCCAGTTTC. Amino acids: CASSPGQGASF. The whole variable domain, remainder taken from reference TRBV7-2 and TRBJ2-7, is GAGVSQSPSNKVTEKGKDVELRCDPISGHTALYWYRQSLGQGLEFLIYFQGNSAPDKSGLPSDRFSAERTGGSVSTLTIQRTQQEDSAVYLCASSPGQGASFGPGTRLTVT.

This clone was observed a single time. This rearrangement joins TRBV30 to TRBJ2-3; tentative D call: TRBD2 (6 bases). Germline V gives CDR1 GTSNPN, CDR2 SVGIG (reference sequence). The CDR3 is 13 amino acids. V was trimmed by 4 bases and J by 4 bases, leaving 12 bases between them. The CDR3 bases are TGTGCCTGGAAATCCCCGGGGGCAGATACGCAGTATTTT. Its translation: CAWKSPGADTQYF.

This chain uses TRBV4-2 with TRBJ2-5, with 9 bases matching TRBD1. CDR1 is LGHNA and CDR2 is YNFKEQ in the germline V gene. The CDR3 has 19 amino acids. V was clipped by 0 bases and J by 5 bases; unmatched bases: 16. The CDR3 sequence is CASSQDCMSGTGPRETQYF. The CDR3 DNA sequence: TGTGCCAGCAGCCAAGATTGCATGTCCGGGACAGGGCCTCGTGAGACCCAGTACTTC.

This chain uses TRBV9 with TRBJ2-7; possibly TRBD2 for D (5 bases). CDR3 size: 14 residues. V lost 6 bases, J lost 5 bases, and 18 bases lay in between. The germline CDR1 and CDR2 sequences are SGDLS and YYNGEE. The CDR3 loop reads CASTERASWDEQYF. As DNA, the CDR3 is TGTGCCAGCACGGAACGGGCTAGCTGGGACGAGCAGTACTTC.

This CDR3 reads CAWSGQEGNQPQHF. CDR3 bases: TGTGCCTGGAGCGGACAGGAAGGCAATCAGCCCCAGCATTTT. This sequence joins TRBV30 and TRBJ1-5; 7 bases fit TRBD1. This CDR3 is built from 14 residues. The ends lost 3 bases at V and 2 bases at J; junction bases unmatched: 4. Germline assignment: CDR1 GTSNPN and CDR2 SVGIG (reference sequence).

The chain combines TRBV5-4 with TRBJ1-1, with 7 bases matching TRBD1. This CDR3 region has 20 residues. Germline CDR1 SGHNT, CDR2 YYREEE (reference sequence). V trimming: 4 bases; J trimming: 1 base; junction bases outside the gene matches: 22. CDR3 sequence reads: CASSPLGRGQVGRANTEAFF. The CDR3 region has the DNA TGTGCCAGCAGCCCGCTTGGGCGCGGACAGGTCGGTCGAGCGAACACTGAAGCTTTCTTT.

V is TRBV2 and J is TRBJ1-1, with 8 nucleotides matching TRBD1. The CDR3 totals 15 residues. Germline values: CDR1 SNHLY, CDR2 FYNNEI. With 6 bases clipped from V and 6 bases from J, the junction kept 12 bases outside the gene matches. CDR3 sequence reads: CASRKEDRAGAEAFF. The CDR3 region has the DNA TGTGCCAGCAGGAAAGAGGACAGGGCTGGGGCTGAAGCTTTCTTT.

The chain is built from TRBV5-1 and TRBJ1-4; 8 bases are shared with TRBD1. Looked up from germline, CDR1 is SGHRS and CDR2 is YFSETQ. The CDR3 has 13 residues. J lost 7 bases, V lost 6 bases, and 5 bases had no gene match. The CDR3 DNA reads TGCGCCAGCATAGACAGGGGAGGTGAAAAACTGTTTTTT. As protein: CASIDRGGEKLFF.

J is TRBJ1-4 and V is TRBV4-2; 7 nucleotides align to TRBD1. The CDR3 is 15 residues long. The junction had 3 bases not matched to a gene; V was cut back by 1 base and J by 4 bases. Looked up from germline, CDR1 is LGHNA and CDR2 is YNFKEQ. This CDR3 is CASSQVDRDNEKLFF. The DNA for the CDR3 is TGTGCCAGCAGCCAAGTAGACAGGGATAATGAAAAACTGTTTTTT.

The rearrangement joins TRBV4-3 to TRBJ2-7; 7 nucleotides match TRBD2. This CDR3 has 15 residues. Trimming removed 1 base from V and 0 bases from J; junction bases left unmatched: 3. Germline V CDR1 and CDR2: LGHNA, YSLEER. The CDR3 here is CASSQGSGISYEQYF. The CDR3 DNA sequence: TGCGCCAGCAGCCAAGGCAGCGGGATCTCCTACGAGCAGTACTTC.

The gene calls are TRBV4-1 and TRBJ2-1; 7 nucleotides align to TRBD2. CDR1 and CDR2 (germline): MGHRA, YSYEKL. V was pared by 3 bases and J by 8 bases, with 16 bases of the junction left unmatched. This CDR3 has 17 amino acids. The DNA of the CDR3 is TGCGCCAGCAGCCAGGCCTGGGCGGGAGTGGGTCGGGATGAGCAGTTCTTC. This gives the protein CASSQAWAGVGRDEQFF.

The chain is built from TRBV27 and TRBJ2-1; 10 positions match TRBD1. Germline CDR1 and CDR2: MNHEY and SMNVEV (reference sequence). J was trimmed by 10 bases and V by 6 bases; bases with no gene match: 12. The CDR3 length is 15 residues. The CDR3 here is CASRNCGTGVPEQFF. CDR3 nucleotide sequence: TGTGCCAGCAGGAATTGCGGGACAGGGGTTCCGGAGCAGTTCTTC.

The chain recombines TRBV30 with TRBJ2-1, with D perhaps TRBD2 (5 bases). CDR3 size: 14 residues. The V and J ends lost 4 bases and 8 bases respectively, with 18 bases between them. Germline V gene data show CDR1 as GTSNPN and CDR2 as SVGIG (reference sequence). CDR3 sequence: CAWIDPGSMYEQFF. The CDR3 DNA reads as TGTGCCTGGATCGACCCGGGGTCTATGTATGAGCAGTTCTTC. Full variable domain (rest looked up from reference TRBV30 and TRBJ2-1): SQTIHQWPATLVQPVGSPLSLECTVEGTSNPNLYWYRQAAGRGLQLLFYSVGIGQISSEVPQNLSASRPQDRQFILSSKKLLLSDSGFYLCAWIDPGSMYEQFFGPGTRLTVL.

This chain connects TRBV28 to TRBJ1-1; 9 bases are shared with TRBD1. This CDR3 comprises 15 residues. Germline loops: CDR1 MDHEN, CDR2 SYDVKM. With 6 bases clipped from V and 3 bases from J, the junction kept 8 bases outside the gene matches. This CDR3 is CASSRTGTGHTEAFF. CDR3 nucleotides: TGTGCCAGCAGCCGAACCGGGACAGGGCACACTGAAGCTTTCTTT.

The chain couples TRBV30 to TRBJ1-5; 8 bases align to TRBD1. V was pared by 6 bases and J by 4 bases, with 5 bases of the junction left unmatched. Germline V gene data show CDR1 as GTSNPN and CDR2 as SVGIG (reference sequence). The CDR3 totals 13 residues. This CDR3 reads CACRQGPNQPQHF. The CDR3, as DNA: TGTGCCTGTAGACAGGGGCCAAATCAGCCCCAGCATTTT. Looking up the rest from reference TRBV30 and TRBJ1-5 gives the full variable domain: SQTIHQWPATLVQPVGSPLSLECTVEGTSNPNLYWYRQAAGRGLQLLFYSVGIGQISSEVPQNLSASRPQDRQFILSSKKLLLSDSGFYLCACRQGPNQPQHFGDGTRLSIL.

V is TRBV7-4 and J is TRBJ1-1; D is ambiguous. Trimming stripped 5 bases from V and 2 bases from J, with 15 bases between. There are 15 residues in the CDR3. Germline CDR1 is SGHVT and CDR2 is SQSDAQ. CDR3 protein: CASSPVPSGNTEAFF. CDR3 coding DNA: TGTGCCAGCAGCCCCGTCCCTTCGGGTAACACTGAAGCTTTCTTT.

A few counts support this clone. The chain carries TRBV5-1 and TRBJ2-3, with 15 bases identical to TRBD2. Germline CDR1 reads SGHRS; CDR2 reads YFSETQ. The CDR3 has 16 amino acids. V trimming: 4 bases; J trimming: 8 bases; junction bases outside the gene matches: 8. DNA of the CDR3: TGCGCCAGCAGCCCGAGGACTAGCGGGAGGGTAGGTACGCAGTATTTT. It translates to CASSPRTSGRVGTQYF.

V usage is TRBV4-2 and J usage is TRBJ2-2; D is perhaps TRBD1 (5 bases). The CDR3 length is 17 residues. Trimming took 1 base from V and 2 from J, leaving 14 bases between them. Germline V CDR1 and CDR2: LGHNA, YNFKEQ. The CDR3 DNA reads TGTGCCAGCAGCCAAGGGGGCTCAGTTAAAAACACCGGGGAGCTGTTTTTT. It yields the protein CASSQGGSVKNTGELFF.

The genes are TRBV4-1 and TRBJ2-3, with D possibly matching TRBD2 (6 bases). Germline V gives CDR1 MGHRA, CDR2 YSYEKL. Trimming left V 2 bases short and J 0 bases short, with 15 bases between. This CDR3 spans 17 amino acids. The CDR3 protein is CASSQPRGGLSTDTQYF. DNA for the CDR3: TGCGCCAGCAGCCAACCACGGGGAGGACTCAGCACAGATACGCAGTATTTT.

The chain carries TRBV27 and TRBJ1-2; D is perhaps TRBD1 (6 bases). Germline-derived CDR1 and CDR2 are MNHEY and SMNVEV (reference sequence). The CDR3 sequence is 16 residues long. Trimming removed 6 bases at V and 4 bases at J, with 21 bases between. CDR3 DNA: TGTGCCAGCAGCTTCAGGGGCCCAGGGCTCGGCTATGGCTACACCTTC. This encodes CASSFRGPGLGYGYTF.

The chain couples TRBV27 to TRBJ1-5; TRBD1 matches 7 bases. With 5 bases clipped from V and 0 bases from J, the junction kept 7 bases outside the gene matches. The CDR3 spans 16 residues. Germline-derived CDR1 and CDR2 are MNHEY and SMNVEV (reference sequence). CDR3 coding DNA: TGTGCCAGCAGTATGGGGACAGAACCTAGCAATCAGCCCCAGCATTTT. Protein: CASSMGTEPSNQPQHF.

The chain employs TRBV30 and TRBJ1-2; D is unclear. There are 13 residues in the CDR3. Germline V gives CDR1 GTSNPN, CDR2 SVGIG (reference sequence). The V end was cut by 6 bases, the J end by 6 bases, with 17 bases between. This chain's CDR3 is CACPPDGNNGYTF. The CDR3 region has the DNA TGTGCCTGCCCCCCGGACGGGAATAATGGCTACACCTTC.

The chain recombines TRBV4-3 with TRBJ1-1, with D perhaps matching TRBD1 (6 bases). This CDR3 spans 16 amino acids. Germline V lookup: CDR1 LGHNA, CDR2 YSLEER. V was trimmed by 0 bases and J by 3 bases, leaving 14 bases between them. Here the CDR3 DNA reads TGCGCCAGCAGCCAAGATTATCAGGGGCAGCACACTGAAGCTTTCTTT. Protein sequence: CASSQDYQGQHTEAFF.